Listed below are T cell receptor beta chains from one sample, sequenced in a study of shared clonotypes between healthy human individuals. The table came from immunoSEQ multiplex PCR; TCRdb's copy has only in-frame clones and leaves some out. This sample carries approximately 590,000 clones, just under 97% of them seen once, and the ten largest clones take 0.09% to 0.13%. Sequenced: naive CD8+ T cells sorted from blood. These receptors came from a woman in her twenties or thirties in good health. Both conserved end residues are part of each CDR3. Fields, in order: V gene, D gene, clone size, J gene, CDR3 DNA, CDR3 protein. D genes are given only for firm matches. The size of a clone is reported for some rows only, either as once, few or many, or as a class for expanded clones.

TRBV28	-	-	TRBJ1-1	TGTGCCAGCTCCTTTACAATGAACACTGAAGCTTTCTTT	CASSFTMNTEAFF
TRBV19	-	-	TRBJ2-1	TGTGCCAGTAGTATTGCCTCCGGGGGCGGCAATGAGCAGTTCTTC	CASSIASGGGNEQFF
TRBV7-7	-	-	TRBJ2-1	TGTGCCAGCAGCTTAATCGAGGGTGATGAGCAGTTCTTC	CASSLIEGDEQFF
TRBV28	-	-	TRBJ1-1	TGTGCCAGCAGCTTGGGGGGGAGCACTGAAGCTTTCTTT	CASSLGGSTEAFF
TRBV25-1	TRBD1	-	TRBJ2-2	TGTGCCAGCAGTCCCCGGGACAGGGTTTTCGGGGAGCTGTTTTTT	CASSPRDRVFGELFF
TRBV7-9	-	-	TRBJ2-5	TGTGCCAGCAGCTTAATAATTGCCCGTTTCACAGAGACCCAGTACTTC	CASSLIIARFTETQYF
TRBV7-9	-	once	TRBJ2-1	TGTGCCAGCGAGGGTACGGAGGCCCAGAAGGATTACAATGAGCAGTTCTTC	CASEGTEAQKDYNEQFF
TRBV25-1	TRBD1	-	TRBJ1-4	TGTGCCAGCAGTATACAGGGGTTGAGTGAAAAACTGTTTTTT	CASSIQGLSEKLFF
TRBV27	-	-	TRBJ1-5	TGTGCCAGCAGCCCTTCGTGGGGGGAGAATGACAATCAGCCCCAGCATTTT	CASSPSWGENDNQPQHF
TRBV19	-	-	TRBJ1-1	TGTGCCAGTAGTCAGGGAAACACTGAAGCTTTCTTT	CASSQGNTEAFF
TRBV13	TRBD1	-	TRBJ1-4	TGTGCCAGCAGCGACTCCCGACAGGGAGGAACTAATGAAAAACTGTTTTTT	CASSDSRQGGTNEKLFF
TRBV4-2	-	-	TRBJ1-2	TGTGCCAGCAGCCAAGATCCCCATAGGGGGGTTGATGGCTACACCTTC	CASSQDPHRGVDGYTF
TRBV7-9	-	-	TRBJ1-2	TGTGCCAGCAGCCCCCCAGGGGCACTGTTCTATGGCTACACCTTC	CASSPPGALFYGYTF
TRBV27	TRBD1	-	TRBJ1-4	TGTGCCAGCGCCCAGGGGGTCGTTCCAACTAATGAAAAACTGTTTTTT	CASAQGVVPTNEKLFF
TRBV27	TRBD2	-	TRBJ2-1	TGTGCCAGCAGTCCGAGACTAGCGGGAGCAGGTGAGCAGTTCTTC	CASSPRLAGAGEQFF